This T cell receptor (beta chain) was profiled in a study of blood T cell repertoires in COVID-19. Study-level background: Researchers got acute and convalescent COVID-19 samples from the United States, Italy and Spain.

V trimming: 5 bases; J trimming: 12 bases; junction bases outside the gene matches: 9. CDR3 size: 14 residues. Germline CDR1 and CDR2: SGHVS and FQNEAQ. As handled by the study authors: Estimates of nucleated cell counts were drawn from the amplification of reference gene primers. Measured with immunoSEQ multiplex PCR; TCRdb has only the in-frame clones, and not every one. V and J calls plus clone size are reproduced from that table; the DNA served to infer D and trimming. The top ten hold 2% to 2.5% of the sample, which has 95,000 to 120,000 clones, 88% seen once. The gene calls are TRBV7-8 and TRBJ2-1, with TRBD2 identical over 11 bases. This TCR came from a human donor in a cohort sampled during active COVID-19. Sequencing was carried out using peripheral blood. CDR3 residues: CASSVMGTSGWQFF. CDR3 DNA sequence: TGTGCCAGCAGCGTTATGGGGACTAGCGGCTGGCAGTTCTTC.